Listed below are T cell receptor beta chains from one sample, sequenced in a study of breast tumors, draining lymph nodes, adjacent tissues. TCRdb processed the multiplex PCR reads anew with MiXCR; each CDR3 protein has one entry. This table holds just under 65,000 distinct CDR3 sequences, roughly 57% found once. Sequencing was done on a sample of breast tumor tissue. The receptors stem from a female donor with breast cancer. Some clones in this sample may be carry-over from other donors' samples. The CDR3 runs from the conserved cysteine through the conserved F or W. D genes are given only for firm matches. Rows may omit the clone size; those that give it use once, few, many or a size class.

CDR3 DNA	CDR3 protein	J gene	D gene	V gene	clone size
TGTGCCACCAGTGATTCGTGGGCAGATACGCAGTATTTT	CATSDSWADTQYF	TRBJ2-3	NA	TRBV24-1	many
TGCAGTGCTGGGGAGTTGGATTCACCCCTCCACTTT	CSAGELDSPLHF	TRBJ1-6	NA	TRBV20-1	NA
TGCAGCAGGGCGGCTAGCGGGAACTACGAGCAGTACTTC	CSRAASGNYEQYF	TRBJ2-7	TRBD2	TRBV29-1	NA
TGTGCCAGCAGGAGGGTCGGGGGGGGCGACGAGCAGTACTTC	CASRRVGGGDEQYF	TRBJ2-7	TRBD2	TRBV6-1	many
TGTGCCAGCAGTTTGGCTAGCGGGAGCTCCTACGAGCAGTACTTC	CASSLASGSSYEQYF	TRBJ2-7	TRBD2	TRBV27	many
TGTGCCACCAGTGAACCGAACTACAATGAGCAGTTCTTC	CATSEPNYNEQFF	TRBJ2-1	NA	TRBV24-1	NA
TGTGCCAGCAGACGCGGTAGTTTTCAAGAGACCCAGTACTTC	CASRRGSFQETQYF	TRBJ2-5	NA	TRBV2	many
TGCAGCGTTGTTGTAGGGAGCTCTGGAAACACCTTC	CSVVVGSSGNTF	TRBJ1-2	NA	TRBV29-1	NA
TGTGCCAGCAGCTTGGAAGGCACGGGTGAGACCCAGTACTTC	CASSLEGTGETQYF	TRBJ2-5	NA	TRBV5-6	few
TGTGCCAGCAGCCAAGTTATCGGGGGGGGAAATGAAAAACTGCTTTTT	CASSQVIGGGNEKLLF	TRBJ1-4	NA	TRBV4-2	NA
TGTGCCAGCAGCTTAGCGCCTGGAAGGAACTATGGCTACACCTTC	CASSLAPGRNYGYTF	TRBJ1-2	NA	TRBV7-9	once
TGCAGCGTTGACCAGTGGGAGGATGAGCAGTTCTTC	CSVDQWEDEQFF	TRBJ2-1	NA	TRBV29-1	few
TGTGCCAGCAGTCTAAGGGGGGAGCTGTTTTTT	CASSLRGELFF	TRBJ2-2	NA	TRBV7-9	NA
NA	CSARLVAGYEQYFGELFF	TRBJ2-2	NA	TRBV20-1	NA
TGTGCCAGCAGCTCGGGGGCGCGCTACGAGCAGTACTTC	CASSSGARYEQYF	TRBJ2-7	NA	TRBV7-2	NA
TGCAGTGTTGGATCCCCCACAGATACGCAGGGAAGTGGCTACACCTTC	CSVGSPTDTQGSGYTF	TRBJ1-2	NA	TRBV20-1	NA
TGTGCCAGCAGCTTGGGAGCTCCTCGCGCCTACGAGCAGTACTTC	CASSLGAPRAYEQYF	TRBJ2-7	NA	TRBV5-5	many
TGCGCCAGCAGCGCCGGACAGAACACCGGGGAGCTGTTTTTT	CASSAGQNTGELFF	TRBJ2-2	NA	TRBV5-1	NA
TGTGCCAGTAGTAATGACAGGATACTTGAGCAGTACTTC	CASSNDRILEQYF	TRBJ2-7	NA	TRBV19	NA
TGCAGTGCCTTACCCGGACTAGCGGTCCTCTCGGATACGCAGTATTTT	CSALPGLAVLSDTQYF	TRBJ2-3	TRBD2	TRBV20-1	many
TGTGCCAGCAGCTTAGGGACAGGGACGTACAATGAGCAGTTCTTC	CASSLGTGTYNEQFF	TRBJ2-1	TRBD1	TRBV7-9	many
TGTGCCAGCAGCCAAGTGGGGGGACAGTTCTCCTACGAGCAGTACTTC	CASSQVGGQFSYEQYF	TRBJ2-7	NA	TRBV2	NA
TGTGCCAGTAGTGCGGGACTAGCGGCCAATGAGCAGTTCTTC	CASSAGLAANEQFF	TRBJ2-1	TRBD2	TRBV19	NA
TGTGCCAGCAGCCCCCGGGACAGCCCCCAAGAGACCCAGTACTTC	CASSPRDSPQETQYF	TRBJ2-5	TRBD1	TRBV9	NA
TGTGCCAGCAGTTCGACCAACTATGGCTACACCTTC	CASSSTNYGYTF	TRBJ1-2	NA	TRBV12-3/TRBV12-4	NA
TGTGCCAGCAGTGACTCGTTCCAGCGGGGGGGCAATGAGCAGTTCTTC	CASSDSFQRGGNEQFF	TRBJ2-1	TRBD2	TRBV6-4	NA
TGTGCCAGAGGGGGAAACTACGAGCAGTACTTC	CARGGNYEQYF	TRBJ2-7	NA	TRBV15	many
TGTGCCTCCGGGACAGGGGGCACTAATGAAAAACTGTTTTTT	CASGTGGTNEKLFF	TRBJ1-4	TRBD1	TRBV9	few
TGTGCCAGCAGCCCTGGGACCCGGGGGCAAGAGACCCAGTACTTC	CASSPGTRGQETQYF	TRBJ2-5	NA	TRBV5-4	many